The clone carrying this T cell receptor (beta chain) was observed once. The antigen is not known. The length of the CDR3 is 14 residues. Trimming cost V 5 bases and J 6 bases, with 13 bases left between them. The germline gives CDR1 MNHEY, CDR2 SVGAGI. The data were taken from a study of beta chain features in type 1 diabetes. Across the study: Healthy donors resembled patients in age, gender and cell yields. All samples combined gave over 100 million sorted cells for examination. Whole-study results and caveats: Type 1 diabetes patients showed a moderate but significant shortening of TCRB CDR3s in all four CD4+ subsets.

TCRB transcripts that were expressed got sequenced, as all of the isolated RNA had been reverse transcribed. Clones were read by immunoSEQ multiplex PCR, and TCRdb kept only the in-frame ones, dropping some. The table includes 41,000 or so clones, approximately 62% detected once. The specimen was Tregs from blood. This chain links TRBV6-5 with TRBJ2-2; maybe TRBD1 (6 bases). The sequence was collected from a man younger than 40 with type 1 diabetes. Some clones in this sample may be carry-over from other donors' samples. The CDR3 DNA follows: TGTGCCAGCAGTCAACCGACAGGAGCCGGGGAGCTGTTTTTT. As protein: CASSQPTGAGELFF.